This TCR beta chain was recovered during a study of sequential checkpoint blockade in melanoma. Whole-study context: Both treatment sequences were followed by maintenance nivolumab.

As to treatment: randomized to nivolumab then ipilimumab (arm A) or the reverse (arm B). Sorted cells were live CD3+CD8+, lacking CD19 and CD56, from PBMCs. In the case of this clone: Other DNA sequences within the sample encode an identical CDR3.

With 4 bases clipped from V and 2 bases from J, the junction kept 10 bases outside the gene matches. CDR3 size: 16 residues. CDR1 LGHNA and CDR2 YSLEER come from the germline V gene. Sequencing used immunoSEQ multiplex PCR; TCRdb keeps in-frame clones, though not all of them. Among approximately 13,000 clones listed, roughly 70% were seen once. This TCR came from a human donor with melanoma. The specimen was CD8+ T cells sorted from blood (inferred from file names), collected from a patient given nivolumab and ipilimumab in sequence. This chain links TRBV4-3 with TRBJ2-7; 8 bases align to TRBD1. The DNA for the CDR3 is TGCGCCAGCAGCCCAACCCCTGGGACAGGCCCCTACGAGCAGTACGTC. Translated: CASSPTPGTGPYEQYV.